Given below is one T cell receptor beta chain in context. Its antigen is unknown. This entry belongs to a study of identical twins. The study's findings and limits: Conclusions were based on cross-sectional statistical analysis, without following the same donors.

TCRdb re-derived calls from the 5' RACE reads in MiXCR, one entry per CDR3 protein. This sample yields a few hundred thousand distinct CDR3 sequences, of which approximately 8% are seen a single time; 2% to 2.5% belongs to the top ten. These same records also appear under a second study, on yellow fever vaccine responses in identical twins.

The sequence was obtained from a woman in her late teens or twenties in good health. The sequenced material came from memory (CD45RO+) T cells sorted from blood.

The DNA for the CDR3 is TGTGCTAGTGGACCGGGACAGGGGAACCACGAGCAGTACTTC. Translating gives CASGPGQGNHEQYF. This chain connects TRBV12-5 to TRBJ2-7; 10 bases agree with TRBD1. Germline assignment: CDR1 LGHNT and CDR2 FRNRAP. Unmatched junction bases numbered 7, after V lost 6 bases and J lost 5 bases. The CDR3 has 14 amino acids.